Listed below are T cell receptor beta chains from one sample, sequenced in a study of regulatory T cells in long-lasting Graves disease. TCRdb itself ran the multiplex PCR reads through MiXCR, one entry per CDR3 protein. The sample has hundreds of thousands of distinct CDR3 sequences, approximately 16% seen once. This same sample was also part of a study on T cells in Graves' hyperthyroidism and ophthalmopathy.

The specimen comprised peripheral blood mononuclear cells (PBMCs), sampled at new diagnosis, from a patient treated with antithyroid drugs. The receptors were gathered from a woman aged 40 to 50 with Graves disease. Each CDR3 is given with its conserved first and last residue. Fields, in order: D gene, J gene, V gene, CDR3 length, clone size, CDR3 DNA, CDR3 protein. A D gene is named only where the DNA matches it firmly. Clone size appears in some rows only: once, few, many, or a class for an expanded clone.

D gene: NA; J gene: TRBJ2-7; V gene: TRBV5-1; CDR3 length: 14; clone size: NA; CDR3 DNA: TGCGCCAGCAGCTTTTCTAGCTGGGACTACGAGCAGTACTTC; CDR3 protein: CASSFSSWDYEQYF
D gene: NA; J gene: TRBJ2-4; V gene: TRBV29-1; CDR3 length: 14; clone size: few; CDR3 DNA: TGCAGCGTTGTGACTGATCTAGCCAAAAACATTCAGTACTTC; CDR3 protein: CSVVTDLAKNIQYF
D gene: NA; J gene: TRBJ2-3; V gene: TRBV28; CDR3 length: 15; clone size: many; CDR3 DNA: TGTGCCAGCAGTTTAGGTTCCGGGGATAGGGATACGCAGTATTTT; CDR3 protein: CASSLGSGDRDTQYF
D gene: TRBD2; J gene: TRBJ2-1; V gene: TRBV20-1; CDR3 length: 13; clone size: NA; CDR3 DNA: TGCAGTGCGCGGGGGGGCCCTTACAATGAGCAGTTCTTC; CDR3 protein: CSARGGPYNEQFF
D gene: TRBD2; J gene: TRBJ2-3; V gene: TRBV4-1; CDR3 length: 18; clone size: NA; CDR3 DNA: TGCGCCAGCAGCCAAGAGGCTAGCGGGAGAGGTTCGGCAGATACGCAGTATTTT; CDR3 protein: CASSQEASGRGSADTQYF
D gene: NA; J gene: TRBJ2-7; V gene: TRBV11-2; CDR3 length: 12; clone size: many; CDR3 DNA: TGTGCCAGCAGCAAAGGAATTTGGGAGCAGTACTTC; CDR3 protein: CASSKGIWEQYF
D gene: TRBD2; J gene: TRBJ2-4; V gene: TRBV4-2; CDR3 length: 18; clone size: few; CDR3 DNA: TGTGCCAGCAGCCAAGCGCATAGCGGGAGGACCCATAAAAACATTCAGTACTTC; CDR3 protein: CASSQAHSGRTHKNIQYF
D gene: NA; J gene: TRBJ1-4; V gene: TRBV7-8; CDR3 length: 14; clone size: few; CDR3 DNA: TGTGCCAGCAGCTCGGACGGTCCAGAGGAAAAACTGTTTTTT; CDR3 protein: CASSSDGPEEKLFF
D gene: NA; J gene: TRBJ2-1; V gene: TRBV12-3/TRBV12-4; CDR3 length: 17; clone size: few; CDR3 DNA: TGTGCCAGCAGTCAAGACGACAGCCCGGTGTTCGGCAATGAGCAGTTCTTC; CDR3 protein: CASSQDDSPVFGNEQFF
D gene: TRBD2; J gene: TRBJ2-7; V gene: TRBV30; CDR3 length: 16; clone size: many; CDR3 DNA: TGTGCCGGAAGGGACCGTTCCGGACTAGCGGGCTACGAGCAGTACTTC; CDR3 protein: CAGRDRSGLAGYEQYF
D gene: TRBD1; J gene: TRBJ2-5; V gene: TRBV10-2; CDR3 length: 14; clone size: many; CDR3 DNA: TGCGCCAGTAGGGGGACAGAGTTTCAAGAGACCCAGTACTTC; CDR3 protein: CASRGTEFQETQYF
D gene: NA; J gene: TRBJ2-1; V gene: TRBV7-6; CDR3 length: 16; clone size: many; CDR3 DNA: TGTGCCAGCAGCTTAGGGGCGCCGAGCTCCTACAATGAGCAGTTCTTC; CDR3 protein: CASSLGAPSSYNEQFF
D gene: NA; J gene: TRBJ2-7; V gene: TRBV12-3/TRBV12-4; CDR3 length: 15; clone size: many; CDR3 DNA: TGTGCCAGCAGTTCCGAAAACAGGGTGCTCTACGAGCAGTACTTC; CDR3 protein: CASSSENRVLYEQYF
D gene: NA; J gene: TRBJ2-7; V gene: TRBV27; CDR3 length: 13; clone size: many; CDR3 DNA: TGTGCCAGCAGTTTAACTGAATCCTACGAGCAGTACTTC; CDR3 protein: CASSLTESYEQYF
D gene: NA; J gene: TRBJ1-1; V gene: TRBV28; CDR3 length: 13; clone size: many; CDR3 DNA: TGTGCCAGCAGCTCGCAGATGAACACTGAAGCTTTCTTT; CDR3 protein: CASSSQMNTEAFF
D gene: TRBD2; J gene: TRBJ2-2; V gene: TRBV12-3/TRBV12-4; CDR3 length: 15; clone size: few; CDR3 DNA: TGTGCCAGCAGAACCCCGGGACTAAACACCGGGGAGCTGTTTTTT; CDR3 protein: CASRTPGLNTGELFF
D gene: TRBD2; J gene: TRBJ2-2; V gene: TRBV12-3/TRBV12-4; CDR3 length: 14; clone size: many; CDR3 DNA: TGTGCCAGCAGTATACTAGCGGGAGCTGGGGAGCTGTTTTTT; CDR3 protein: CASSILAGAGELFF
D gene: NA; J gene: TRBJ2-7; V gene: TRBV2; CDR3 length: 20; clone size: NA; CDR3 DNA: TGTGCCACCCTGCCTGGGTCCGATAGGCACGGGCCGGGGGAAGTCTACGAGCAGTACTTC; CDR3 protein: CATLPGSDRHGPGEVYEQYF
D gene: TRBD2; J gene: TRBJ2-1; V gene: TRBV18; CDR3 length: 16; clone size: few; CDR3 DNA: TGTGCCAGCTCACCTCCGGGACTAGCCGCCCGTAATGAGCAGTTCTTC; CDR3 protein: CASSPPGLAARNEQFF
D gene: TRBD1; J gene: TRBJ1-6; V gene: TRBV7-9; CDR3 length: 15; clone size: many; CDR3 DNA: TGTGCCAGCAGCCGGGGGGACAGGGGTAATTCACCCCTCCACTTT; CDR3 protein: CASSRGDRGNSPLHF
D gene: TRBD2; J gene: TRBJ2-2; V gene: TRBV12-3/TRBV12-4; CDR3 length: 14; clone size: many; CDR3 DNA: TGTGCCAGCAGTTCTAGCGGGAGGACCGGGGAGCTGTTTTTT; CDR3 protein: CASSSSGRTGELFF
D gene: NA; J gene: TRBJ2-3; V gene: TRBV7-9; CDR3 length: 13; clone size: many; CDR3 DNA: TGTGCCAGCAGCTTAGCCGCGGGGGATACGCAGTATTTT; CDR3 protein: CASSLAAGDTQYF
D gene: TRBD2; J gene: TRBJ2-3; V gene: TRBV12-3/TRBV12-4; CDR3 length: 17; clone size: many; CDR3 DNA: TGTGCCAGCAGTACCCCTAGCGGAGAGACTTTCACAGATACGCAGTATTTT; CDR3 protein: CASSTPSGETFTDTQYF
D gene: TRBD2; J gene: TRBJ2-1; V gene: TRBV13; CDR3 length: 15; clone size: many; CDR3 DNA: TGTGCCAGCAGCTCAGGACTAGCGGGAGTGACTGAGCAGTTCTTC; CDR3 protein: CASSSGLAGVTEQFF
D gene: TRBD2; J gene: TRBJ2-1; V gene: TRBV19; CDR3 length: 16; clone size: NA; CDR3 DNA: TGTGCCAGTACCCCCTGGGGGACTAGCGGTACGAATGAGCAGTTCTTC; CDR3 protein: CASTPWGTSGTNEQFF
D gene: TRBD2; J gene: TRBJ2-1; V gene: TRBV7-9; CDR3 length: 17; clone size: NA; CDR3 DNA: TGTGCCAGCAGCTTAGACAGGACTAGCGGCTCCTACAATGAGCAGTTCTTC; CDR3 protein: CASSLDRTSGSYNEQFF
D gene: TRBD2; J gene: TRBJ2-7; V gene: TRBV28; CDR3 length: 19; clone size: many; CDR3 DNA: TGTGCCAGCAGTACCCTTTTGGCGGGAGGGCCCGATTTCCCCTACGAGCAGTACTTC; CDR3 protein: CASSTLLAGGPDFPYEQYF
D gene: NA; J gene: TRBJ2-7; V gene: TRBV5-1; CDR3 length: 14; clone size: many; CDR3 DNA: TGCGCCAGCAGCTTAGACCAAGGAGGTTACGAGCAGTACTTC; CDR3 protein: CASSLDQGGYEQYF
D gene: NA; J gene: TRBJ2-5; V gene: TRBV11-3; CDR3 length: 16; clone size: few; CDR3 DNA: TGTGCCAGCAGCTATGGGTCAGGGGCCAGGAGCGAGGGCCAGTACTTC; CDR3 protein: CASSYGSGARSEGQYF
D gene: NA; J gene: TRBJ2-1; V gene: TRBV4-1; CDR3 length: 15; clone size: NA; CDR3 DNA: TGCGCCAGCAGCCAAGAGGGGTCCAGCTACAATGAGCAGTTCTTC; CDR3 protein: CASSQEGSSYNEQFF
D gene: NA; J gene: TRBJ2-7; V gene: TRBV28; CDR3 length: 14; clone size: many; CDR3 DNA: TGTGCCAGCGGGTCGCAGGGAGTATCGGACGAGCAGTACTTC; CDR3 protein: CASGSQGVSDEQYF
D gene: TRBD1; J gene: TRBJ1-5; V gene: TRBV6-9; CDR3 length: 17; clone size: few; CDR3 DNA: TGTGCCAGCAGTTACGCCTATCCGGGACAGGGGGTAGAGCCCCAGCATTTT; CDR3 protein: CASSYAYPGQGVEPQHF
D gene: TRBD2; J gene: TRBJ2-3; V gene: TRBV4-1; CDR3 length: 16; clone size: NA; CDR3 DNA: TGCGCCAGCAGCCAAGAAATTAGCGGGGGCACAGATACGCAGTATTTT; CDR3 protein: CASSQEISGGTDTQYF
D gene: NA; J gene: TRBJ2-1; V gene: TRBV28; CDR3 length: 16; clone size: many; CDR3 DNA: TGTGCCAGCAGTCCCCCCCGGGCCCTTGCATACAATGAGCAGTTCTTC; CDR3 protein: CASSPPRALAYNEQFF
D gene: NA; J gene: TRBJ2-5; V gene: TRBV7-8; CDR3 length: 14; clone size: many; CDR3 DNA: TGTGCCAGCAGCTTAGGGGCGCCCGACGAGACCCAGTACTTC; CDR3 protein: CASSLGAPDETQYF
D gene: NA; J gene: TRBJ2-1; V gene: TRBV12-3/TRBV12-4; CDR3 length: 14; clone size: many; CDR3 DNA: TGTGCCAGCAGTTTGGGGGCGGGGAGCAACGAGCAGTTCTTC; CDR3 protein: CASSLGAGSNEQFF
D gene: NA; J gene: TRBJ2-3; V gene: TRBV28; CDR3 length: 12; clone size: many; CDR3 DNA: TGTGCCAGCGGGAGACGGGCAGATACGCAGTATTTT; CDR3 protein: CASGRRADTQYF
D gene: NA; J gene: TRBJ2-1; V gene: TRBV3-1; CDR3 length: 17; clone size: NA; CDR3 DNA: TGTGCCAGCAGTCCACCACGAAGGGAAAGCTCCTACAATGAGCAGTTCTTC; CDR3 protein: CASSPPRRESSYNEQFF
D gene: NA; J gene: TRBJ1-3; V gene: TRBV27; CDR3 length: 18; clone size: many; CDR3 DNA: TGTGCCAGCAGTTCTAGACCGACCCCAATCTCCGCTGGAAACACCATATATTTT; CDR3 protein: CASSSRPTPISAGNTIYF
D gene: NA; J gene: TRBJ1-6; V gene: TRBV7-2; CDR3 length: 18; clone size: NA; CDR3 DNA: TGTGCCAGCAGCTTAAGGGGGAGACAATCTTCTTATAATTCACCCCTCCACTTT; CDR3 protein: CASSLRGRQSSYNSPLHF
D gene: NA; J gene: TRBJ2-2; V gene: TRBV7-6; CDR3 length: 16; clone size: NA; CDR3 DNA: TGTGCCAGCAGCTTGTCGCCCAGTGGGATCGCCGGGGAGCTGTTTTTT; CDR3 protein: CASSLSPSGIAGELFF
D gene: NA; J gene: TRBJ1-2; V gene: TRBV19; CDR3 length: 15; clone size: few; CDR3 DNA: TGTGCCAGTAGAGGACAGCGGGGAGGGAACTATGGCTACACCTTC; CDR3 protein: CASRGQRGGNYGYTF
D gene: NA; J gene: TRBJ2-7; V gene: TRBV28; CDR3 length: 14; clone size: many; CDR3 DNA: TGTGCCAGCAGTCCAACTATGGGGAACTACGAGCAGTACTTC; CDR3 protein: CASSPTMGNYEQYF
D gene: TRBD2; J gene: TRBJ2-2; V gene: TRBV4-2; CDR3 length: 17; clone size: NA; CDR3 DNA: TGTGCCAGCAGCCAAGGGGGAGCGGGAGGGCCACCCGGGGAGCTGTTTTTT; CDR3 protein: CASSQGGAGGPPGELFF
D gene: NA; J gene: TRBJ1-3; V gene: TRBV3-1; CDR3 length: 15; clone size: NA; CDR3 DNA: TGTGCCAGCAGCCTACCCCCGGGCTCTGGAAACACCATATATTTT; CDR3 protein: CASSLPPGSGNTIYF
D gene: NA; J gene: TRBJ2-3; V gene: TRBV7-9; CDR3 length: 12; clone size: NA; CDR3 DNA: TGTGCCAGCAGCTTTGTACCAGATACGCAGTATTTT; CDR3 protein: CASSFVPDTQYF
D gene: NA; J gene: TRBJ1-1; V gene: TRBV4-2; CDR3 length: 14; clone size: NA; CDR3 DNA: TGTGCCAGCAGTCACGGGACACCATACACTGAAGCTTTCTTT; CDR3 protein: CASSHGTPYTEAFF
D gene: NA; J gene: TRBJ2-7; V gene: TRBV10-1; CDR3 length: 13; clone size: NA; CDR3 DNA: TGCGCCAGCAGCGAGTCCGGGGGCTACGAGCAGTACTTC; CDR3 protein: CASSESGGYEQYF
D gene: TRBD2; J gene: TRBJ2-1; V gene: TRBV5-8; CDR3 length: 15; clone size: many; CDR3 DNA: TGTGCCAGCAGCTTAAATAGCGGGAACTACAATGAGCAGTTCTTC; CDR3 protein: CASSLNSGNYNEQFF